This paragraph reports one T cell receptor beta chain. The target of this receptor is not known. Base qualities are missing; no much larger clone stands one base away. Preparation of the library involved the immunoSEQ multiplex PCR assay. DNA from the cultured, isolated CD4+ T cells was subjected to TCR beta CDR3 sequencing. The authors' pipeline ran thus. Non-productive TCR sequences were discarded, and reads were trimmed to the CDR3 region, with only CDR3s of 7 or more amino acids retained. Antigen-specific clonotypes were identified with the MANAFEST web app by comparing expansion in peptide wells against reference cultures. To count as positive, a clone had to show expansion at FDR<0.05 compared with the reference and with all other wells, an odds ratio above 5, and a frequency above 0.1% in two replicate wells. A clonotype was defined as cross-reactive if the clonotype was significantly expanded both in SARS-CoV-2 spike wells and in at least one common cold coronavirus spike condition. Using the stringdist R package, CDR3 similarity was measured by Levenshtein distance, and unrooted trees were constructed with ape in R 3.6.1. The immuneACCESS repertoire file appears here via TCRdb, limited to in-frame rearrangements. These files lack a portion of the clones; in checked studies, under half of the deficit traces to unresolved V genes, and the cause of the others is not known. The DNA was the basis for D and trimming; V, J and clone size are from that table. This sample holds tens of thousands of clones; over 60% were observed only once. The ten largest clones represent around 3.5% of the sample.

V and J are trimmed by 4 bases and 4 bases, and the gene matches miss 3 bases of the junction. The CDR3 contains 14 residues, cysteine and phenylalanine counted. The entry retains the CDR3 DNA only, 42 bases that are in frame from base 1. Taken from the germline V gene (reference sequence), the CDR1 and CDR2 loops are SEHNR and FQNEAQ. These data come from a study of vaccination effects on CD4 cells after COVID-19 (dated by TCRdb to about 2022). Regarding the research as a whole: To identify antigen-specific CD4+ T cell clonotypes by their expansion, the ViraFEST assay first stimulated PBMC with viral peptide pools and then applied TCR sequencing. Three convalescent patients were sampled early (day +14) and late (day +241, +227, +161 respectively) after vaccination. Cultures from other donors in the study were sequenced with the Oncomine TCR Beta short-read assay on an Illumina iSeq 100. Altogether, about 10 COVID-19 convalescent patients and a few SARS-CoV-2-naive healthy vaccine recipients made up the full study. Across the study, the median time from the second dose to post-vaccine sampling was 72 days (range 14 to 241). Each well held under 2.5 million PBMC cultured in IMDM containing approximately 5% human AB serum, roughly 9.6 IU/ml IL-2 and gentamicin, along with around 11 ug/ml peptides. The study compared SARS-CoV-2 spike-specific CD4+ TCR repertoires before and after mRNA vaccination in COVID-19 convalescent patients and infection-naive vaccine recipients. Study-level results and caveats: The study was limited by a small number of convalescent patients and lacked early post-infection timepoints. Among convalescent patients, the spike-reactive repertoire after vaccination was made up mainly of new vaccine-induced clones that were largely distinct from the clones induced by infection. Marked clonal contraction was observed in both infection-induced and vaccine-induced clones at late post-vaccination timepoints, consistent with waning T cell responses.

After around 11 days of culture, CD4+ T cells were isolated with the EasySep CD4+ T cell isolation kit. Convalescent patients had PCR-confirmed SARS-CoV-2 infection between March and December 2020, before Alpha, Beta and Delta variants emerged in the United States. Each participant got two doses of an mRNA SARS-CoV-2 vaccine, either BNT162b2 or mRNA-1273. On days 3 and 7, half of the culture medium was replaced with fresh IL-2-containing medium. Each peptide stimulation condition was cultured in triplicate wells unless otherwise noted. PBMC were separated from whole blood using Ficoll-Paque Plus gradient centrifugation and were then either cryopreserved at -140C or used fresh. The QIAamp micro DNA kit was used to extract genomic DNA from the cultured CD4+ T cells.

Sequencing was performed on CD4+ T cells from PBMCs cultured without peptide, taken after COVID-19 vaccination. This clonotype was obtained from a human donor who had a prior SARS-CoV-2 infection. The chain is made from TRBV7-9 and TRBJ1-2; TRBD1 lines up with 10 middle nucleotides. The CDR3 is CASSSRDRGYGYTF. The sequenced DNA is TGTGCCAGCAGCTCCCGGGACAGGGGCTATGGCTACACCTTC.